This T cell receptor (beta chain) was sequenced in a study of blood T cell repertoires in COVID-19. Study in general: COVID-19 samples collected from the United States, Italy and Spain covered acute and convalescent phases. In each case, the material was cDNA or gDNA derived from T cells, B-cell-depleted T cells, or PBMCs.

As processed by the authors: Quantification of nucleated cells was approximated via reference gene primer amplification. The assay was immunoSEQ multiplex PCR, and TCRdb's table has in-frame clones only and misses some. V and J calls plus clone size are reproduced from that table; the DNA served to infer D and trimming. This repertoire shows 150,000 to 200,000 clones, 65% to 80% found once; its top ten account for about 8.3%. Germline V gene lookup returns CDR1 SGHVS and CDR2 FNYEAQ. CDR3 size: 16 residues. J gave up 6 bases and V 1 base, and 1 base lay outside the gene matches. The specimen was peripheral blood. The chain has TRBV7-6 and TRBJ1-6; TRBD1 agrees at 12 bases. The origin of this receptor is a man between 60 and 75 years old with acute or convalescent COVID-19. CDR3 residues: CASSLGDRGLNSPLHF. The DNA of the CDR3 is TGTGCCAGCAGCTTAGGGGACAGGGGGCTTAATTCACCCCTCCACTTT.